The sequence of this T cell receptor beta chain was determined in a study of T cell responses to AZD1222 COVID-19 vaccine. The CDR3 consists of 13 residues. Trimming left V 4 bases short and J 3 bases short, with 8 bases between. The V gene's germline CDR1 is SGDLS and CDR2 YYNGEE. With respect to this clone: Antigen unknown.

Assay used: immunoSEQ multiplex PCR; TCRdb lists only in-frame clones, some missing. The table lists around 75,000 clones, about 91% of them singletons, with 9% to 10% in the top ten. Overall study findings and caveats: Every sample of the repertoires postdated the peak T cell response. At baseline, just 6 or 7 AZD1222 recipients tested seropositive.

The material was peripheral blood, obtained 28 days after the second dose of the MenACWY control vaccine. The chain recombines TRBV9 with TRBJ1-3; D is unclear. This TCR was recovered from an adult who received the MenACWY meningococcal vaccine as a control. CDR3 protein: CASSWGDGNTIYF. Written as DNA, the CDR3 is TGTGCCAGCAGCTGGGGTGATGGAAACACCATATATTTT.